The 30 T cell receptor beta chains presented below share a single source sample, sequenced in a study of blood T cell repertoires in COVID-19. The protocol was immunoSEQ multiplex PCR, while the TCRdb copy is restricted to in-frame clones and leaves out a portion. The sample has roughly 380,000 clones; about 85% are singletons. The sample comprised peripheral blood. All receptors derive from a woman aged 18-30 years with acute or convalescent COVID-19.

This clone was seen a few times. The chain employs TRBV7-9 and TRBJ1-4, with D perhaps TRBD1 (6 bases). Germline V gene sequence: CDR1 SEHNR, CDR2 FQNEAQ (reference sequence). Trimming took off 0 bases at V and 2 bases at J, with 10 bases between the two ends. The CDR3 length is 16 residues. CDR3: CASSLAQGFTNEKLFF. CDR3 nucleotides: TGTGCCAGCAGCTTAGCGCAGGGGTTCACTAATGAAAAACTGTTTTTT.

The chain recombines TRBV5-1 with TRBJ2-3; TRBD2 is a possible D gene (5 bases). The CDR3 spans 16 residues. Germline lookup yields CDR1 SGHRS and CDR2 YFSETQ. V lost 3 bases and J 1 base, leaving 15 bases between the germline ends. CDR3 in amino acids: CASSSSGSGRTDTQYF. CDR3 coding DNA: TGCGCCAGCAGCTCCTCTGGGAGCGGACGCACAGATACGCAGTATTTT.

This clone was seen more than once but under ten times. The rearrangement links TRBV9 to TRBJ1-2; no clear D gene. The V end was cut by 2 bases, the J end by 1 base, with 9 bases between. The length of the CDR3 is 14 residues. The germline CDR1 and CDR2 sequences are SGDLS and YYNGEE. The CDR3 sequence is CASSVLERNYGYTF. In nucleotides, the CDR3 is TGTGCCAGCAGCGTCTTAGAGCGTAACTATGGCTACACCTTC. The entire variable domain, with the rest obtained from reference TRBV9 and TRBJ1-2, is as follows: DSGVTQTPKHLITATGQRVTLRCSPRSGDLSVYWYQQSLDQGLQFLIQYYNGEERAKGNILERFSAQQFPDLHSELNLSSLELGDSALYFCASSVLERNYGYTFGSGTRLTVV.

This sequence joins TRBV5-1 and TRBJ2-6; D is unclear. Trimming left V 1 base short and J 5 bases short, with 7 bases between. Germline V gene sequence: CDR1 SGHRS, CDR2 YFSETQ. CDR3 length: 14 residues. DNA for the CDR3: TGCGCCAGCAGCTTGACCGGTAGGGCCAACGTCCTGACTTTC. This codes for CASSLTGRANVLTF.

The gene calls are TRBV5-1 and TRBJ2-5; 8 bases line up with TRBD2. V trimming: 4 bases; J trimming: 3 bases; junction bases outside the gene matches: 5. This CDR3 is 14 amino acids long. Germline CDR1 reads SGHRS; CDR2 reads YFSETQ. Here the CDR3 DNA reads TGCGCCAGCAGCACCGGGACTAGAAAAGAGACCCAGTACTTC. Translation: CASSTGTRKETQYF.

Only a few counts were recorded for this clone. CDR3: CSASQNYGYTF. CDR3 in DNA: TGCAGTGCGAGTCAGAACTATGGCTACACCTTC. The chain joins TRBV20-1 to TRBJ1-2; unclear D gene. CDR1 is DFQATT, CDR2 SNEGSKA, per germline (reference sequence). Trimming took 6 bases from V and 2 from J, leaving 7 bases between them. This CDR3 has 11 amino acids.

The chain is built from TRBV25-1 and TRBJ1-1, with 7 bases that match TRBD1. Germline values: CDR1 MGHDK, CDR2 SYGVNS. The CDR3 has 14 residues. Unmatched junction bases numbered 7, after V lost 8 bases and J lost 1 base. The CDR3 spells CASSQGGQNTEAFF. CDR3 DNA: TGTGCCAGCTCCCAGGGGGGACAGAACACTGAAGCTTTCTTT.

The chain recombines TRBV9 with TRBJ1-6, with no clear D. The CDR3 spans 17 residues. Between the trimmed V and J ends, which lost 0 bases and 4 bases, there was a span of 14 bases. From germline, CDR1 is SGDLS and CDR2 YYNGEE. CDR3 loop: CASSVGGTSRYNSPLHF. Here the CDR3 DNA reads TGTGCCAGCAGCGTAGGTGGCACCTCACGATATAATTCACCCCTCCACTTT.

Ten or more counts support this clone. This sample also contains other DNA sequences that code for the same CDR3. The rearrangement uses TRBV19 and TRBJ2-5, with TRBD2 matching over 9 bases. After removal of 6 bases from V and 4 bases from J, the junction contained 6 bases not matched to a gene. The CDR3 covers 14 residues. The germline V gene encodes CDR1 LNHDA and CDR2 SQIVND (reference sequence). The CDR3 DNA reads TGTGCCAGTAGAATTAGCGGGAGACCAGAGACCCAGTACTTC. As protein: CASRISGRPETQYF.

The chain links TRBV11-2 to TRBJ2-2; 8 bases fit TRBD2. V lost 1 base to trimming and J lost 0 bases; unmatched junction nucleotides: 4. The CDR3 sequence is 17 residues long. CDR1 and CDR2 (germline): SGHAT, FQNNGV. CDR3 in DNA: TGTGCCAGCAGCTTAGTGCGGGAGGATTCGAACACCGGGGAGCTGTTTTTT. Its translation: CASSLVREDSNTGELFF. The whole variable domain, remainder taken from reference TRBV11-2 and TRBJ2-2, is EAGVAQSPRYKIIEKRQSVAFWCNPISGHATLYWYQQILGQGPKLLIQFQNNGVVDDSQLPKDRFSAERLKGVDSTLKIQPAKLEDSAVYLCASSLVREDSNTGELFFGEGSRLTVL.

This clone appeared a few times. The chain uses TRBV6-6 and TRBJ1-4; D is possibly TRBD1 (6 bases). V lost 5 bases, J lost 8 bases, and 9 bases lay in between. Germline CDR1 and CDR2: MNHNY and SVGAGI (reference sequence). The CDR3 length is 12 residues. The CDR3 sequence is CASSPGTEKLFF. The CDR3, as DNA: TGTGCCAGCAGTCCCGGGACAGAAAAACTGTTTTTT.

The chain is built from TRBV27 and TRBJ2-3, with TRBD2 as a possible D gene (5 bases). Looked up from germline, CDR1 is MNHEY and CDR2 is SMNVEV (reference sequence). CDR3 size: 14 residues. Between the trimmed V and J ends, which lost 2 bases and 2 bases, there was a span of 8 bases. Here the CDR3 DNA reads TGTGCCAGCAGTTTAGAGGGTCTCACAGATACGCAGTATTTT. Protein: CASSLEGLTDTQYF.

The rearrangement links TRBV6-1 to TRBJ2-7; D is possibly TRBD1 (5 bases). This CDR3 contains 12 residues. V was cut by 2 bases and J by 4 bases, with 6 bases left in between. Looked up from germline, CDR1 is MNHNS and CDR2 is SASEGT. This CDR3 is CASSERGYEQYF. CDR3 coding DNA: TGTGCCAGCAGTGAAAGGGGTTACGAGCAGTACTTC.

The chain couples TRBV30 to TRBJ1-2, with 9 bases fitting TRBD1. V was clipped by 0 bases and J by 3 bases; unmatched bases: 11. Looked up from germline, CDR1 is GTSNPN and CDR2 is SVGIG (reference sequence). CDR3 length: 17 residues. CDR3 DNA: TGTGCCTGGAGTGTACCCGTGGGACAGGGTTGGGACTATGGCTACACCTTC. Its translation: CAWSVPVGQGWDYGYTF.

This chain joins TRBV3-1 (or the pseudogene TRBV3-2) and TRBJ2-1; TRBD2 aligns across 9 bases. J was trimmed by 8 bases and V by 0 bases; bases with no gene match: 8. Per germline, CDR1 LGHDT and CDR2 YNNKEL (reference sequence). The CDR3 has 16 amino acids. CDR3 region: CASSQEGGRESDEQFF. As DNA, the CDR3 is TGTGCCAGCAGCCAAGAAGGCGGGAGGGAAAGCGATGAGCAGTTCTTC.

CDR3: CASSRNPPGGEAYGYTF. CDR3 nucleotides: TGTGCCAGCAGCCGTAACCCGCCAGGGGGAGAAGCGTATGGCTACACCTTC. The V and J genes are TRBV7-9 and TRBJ1-2; TRBD1 agrees at 7 bases. Trimming cost V 5 bases and J 5 bases; bases outside gene matches: 17. Germline V gene data show CDR1 as SEHNR and CDR2 as FQNEAQ (reference sequence). The CDR3 covers 17 residues.

The V call is TRBV7-2, the J call TRBJ1-1, with 9 bases fitting TRBD1. Germline CDR1 and CDR2: SGHTA and FQGNSA. The CDR3 has 13 amino acids. V was clipped by 4 bases and J by 3 bases; unmatched bases: 0. CDR3 sequence reads: CASSWDRDTEAFF. The CDR3 nucleotides read TGTGCCAGCAGCTGGGACAGGGACACTGAAGCTTTCTTT.

This chain uses TRBV9 with TRBJ1-3, with D hard to call. Deletions cut 4 bases from V and 4 bases from J, with 12 bases between. This CDR3 has 14 residues. Germline CDR1 SGDLS, CDR2 YYNGEE. In DNA form, the CDR3 reads TGTGCCAGCAGCCTCGAGGATTGGGGAAACACCATATATTTT. Translation gives CASSLEDWGNTIYF.

The J gene is TRBJ1-5, the V gene TRBV6-1; TRBD1 agrees at 7 bases. Germline loops: CDR1 MNHNS, CDR2 SASEGT. This CDR3 contains 15 residues. V lost 3 bases, J lost 5 bases, and 7 bases stayed unmatched. DNA for the CDR3: TGTGCCAGCAGTGAGCTAACCAGGGGGGATCAGCCCCAGCATTTT. This gives the protein CASSELTRGDQPQHF.

The V gene is TRBV28, the J gene TRBJ2-1; the D gene is possibly TRBD2 (5 bases). Trimming removed 4 bases from V and 8 bases from J, with 9 bases in between. This CDR3 comprises 12 residues. CDR1 is MDHEN and CDR2 is SYDVKM in the germline V gene. The CDR3 DNA sequence: TGTGCCAGCAGTTCGGGGTTCGATGAGCAGTTCTTC. Translated: CASSSGFDEQFF.

The V and J genes are TRBV3-1 (or the pseudogene TRBV3-2) and TRBJ1-3; 10 bases fit TRBD1. J was trimmed by 4 bases and V by 3 bases; bases with no gene match: 9. The CDR3 is 17 residues long. The V gene's germline CDR1 is LGHDT and CDR2 YNNKEL (reference sequence). The CDR3: CASSHQLPGQGGNTIYF. The CDR3 nucleotides read TGTGCCAGCAGCCATCAGCTCCCGGGACAGGGGGGAAACACCATATATTTT.

This chain connects TRBV11-3 to TRBJ2-1, with 7 bases matching TRBD2. CDR1 is SGHNT and CDR2 is YENEEA in the germline V gene. The CDR3 totals 14 residues. With V trimmed by 3 bases and J by 7 bases, 6 bases remained unmatched. CDR3 DNA: TGTGCCAGCAGCTTGGGCGGGAGTGTGAATGAGCAGTTCTTC. It encodes CASSLGGSVNEQFF.

The rearrangement joins TRBV27 to TRBJ1-6; TRBD1 matches 9 bases. Germline values: CDR1 MNHEY, CDR2 SMNVEV (reference sequence). The CDR3 loop spans 16 amino acids. V was pared by 6 bases and J by 7 bases, with 10 bases of the junction left unmatched. This chain's CDR3 is CASRQLGQGKNSPLHF. The CDR3 nucleotides read TGTGCCAGCAGGCAGTTGGGACAGGGCAAGAATTCACCCCTCCACTTT.

The table lists this clone with a few counts. The chain carries TRBV28 and TRBJ2-1, with TRBD1 matching over 11 bases. There are 14 residues in the CDR3. Germline loops: CDR1 MDHEN, CDR2 SYDVKM. V shed 5 bases and J 7 bases; nucleotides not matched to a gene: 4. The CDR3 DNA reads TGTGCCAGCAGTCCGGACAGGGGGCAGAATGAGCAGTTCTTC. The encoded protein is CASSPDRGQNEQFF.

This clone has only one observation. The V gene is TRBV25-1, the J gene TRBJ2-1; a weak D match, TRBD1 (7 bases). The germline CDR1 and CDR2 sequences are MGHDK and SYGVNS. V gave up 8 bases and J gave up 7 bases, with 15 bases separating them. The CDR3 sequence is 13 residues long. This CDR3 reads CASSLAGGNEQFF. CDR3 coding DNA: TGTGCCAGCTCCCTGGCAGGGGGGAATGAGCAGTTCTTC.

This rearrangement joins TRBV27 to TRBJ1-5, with 8 bases fitting TRBD1. In germline, CDR1 is MNHEY, CDR2 SMNVEV (reference sequence). The CDR3 is made up of 12 amino acids. The trim removed 4 bases at V and 9 bases at J, leaving 2 bases unmatched. The CDR3 sequence is CASSSTGGPQHF. The CDR3 nucleotides read TGTGCCAGCAGTTCCACAGGGGGGCCCCAGCATTTT.

The V call is TRBV5-1, the J call TRBJ1-4; D gene uncertain. V lost 0 bases to trimming and J lost 3 bases, with 9 bases between them. CDR3 length: 15 residues. Germline lookup yields CDR1 SGHRS and CDR2 YFSETQ. The CDR3 reads CASSLVGGSNEKLFF. The CDR3 DNA reads as TGCGCCAGCAGCTTGGTTGGAGGGTCTAATGAAAAACTGTTTTTT.

About this clone itself: The same CDR3 can be traced to other DNA sequences in this sample. The chain combines TRBV5-6 with TRBJ2-7; D unresolved. The CDR3 has 12 residues. Germline V gene sequence: CDR1 SGHDT, CDR2 YYEEEE. Trimming pared 1 base from V and 4 bases from J, leaving 6 bases between. For the CDR3, the DNA is TGTGCCAGCAGCTTGACGGGTTACGAGCAGTACTTC. Protein product: CASSLTGYEQYF.

This sequence joins TRBV29-1 and TRBJ1-2, with TRBD1 matching over 9 bases. Germline trimming cut 4 bases from V and 3 bases from J; bases unmatched to any gene: 3. Germline CDR1 is SQVTM and CDR2 is ANQGSEA. The CDR3 consists of 13 residues. DNA of the CDR3: TGCAGCGTTGGACAGGGGGAAGACTATGGCTACACCTTC. Protein: CSVGQGEDYGYTF. Drawing the rest from reference TRBV29-1 and TRBJ1-2, the complete variable domain is SAVISQKPSRDICQRGTSLTIQCQVDSQVTMMFWYRQQPGQSLTLIATANQGSEATYESGFVIDKFPISRPNLTFSTLTVSNMSPEDSSIYLCSVGQGEDYGYTFGSGTRLTVV.

The V and J genes are TRBV18 and TRBJ1-2; D remains unclear. Per the germline V gene, CDR1 is KGHSH and CDR2 is LQKENI. CDR3 size: 14 residues. The V end was cut by 0 bases, the J end by 0 bases, with 5 bases between. CDR3 coding DNA: TGTGCCAGCTCACCACCGGAGACTAACTATGGCTACACCTTC. Translating it yields CASSPPETNYGYTF.